The TCR beta chain under discussion was sequenced for a study of CD8 T cells in ankylosing spondylitis. Study results and caveats: The disease-linked clones had a CD8+ phenotype and low blood frequencies. For ankylosing spondylitis blood, a TCR beta motif of 7 or 8 highly homologous variants appeared characteristic. Matched ankylosing spondylitis synovial fluid reportedly contained a significantly enriched population of disease-linked clones.

Points on this clonotype: What it recognizes is unknown.

Germline lookup yields CDR1 SGHRS and CDR2 YFSETQ. This CDR3 spans 15 amino acids. Between the trimmed V and J ends, which lost 4 bases and 1 base, there was a span of 14 bases. Molecular-barcoded quantitative 5'-RACE produced these TCR beta libraries. MiXCR, applied by TCRdb to the 5' RACE reads, yields one record per CDR3 protein. The repertoire holds over 700,000 distinct CDR3 sequences, with roughly 19% as singletons. This TCR was sampled from a male donor with ankylosing spondylitis. The sample consisted of blood, either unsorted or a sorted T cell fraction (not recorded which). This chain connects TRBV5-1 to TRBJ1-2; tentative D call: TRBD1 (6 bases). The CDR3 DNA reads TGCGCCAGCAGCCGCTCCTCAGGGGATAACTATGGCTACACCTTC. Translating gives CASSRSSGDNYGYTF.